Described below is a single T cell receptor (beta chain) sequence and its context. Germline CDR1 is MNHNS and CDR2 is SASEGT. The V gene end was trimmed by 2 bases and the J gene end by 4 bases; junction bases not matched to a gene: 8. The CDR3 sequence is 16 residues long. The data derive from a study of T cells after somatic rescue of genetic block. This table comes from immunoSEQ multiplex PCR, and its TCRdb copy is limited to in-frame clones, with some not included. There are approximately 12,000 clones in the sample; around 72% occur only once, and 20% lies in the top ten. The chain has TRBV6-1 and TRBJ2-1; 7 nucleotides agree with TRBD1. Material: peripheral blood mononuclear cells (PBMCs). The clonotype comes from a boy aged 5-17 years. CDR3 sequence: CASSENIGQVYNEQFF. Here the CDR3 DNA reads TGTGCCAGCAGTGAAAATATTGGACAGGTTTACAATGAGCAGTTCTTC.